The rows below give T cell receptor beta chains drawn from one sample of a study of blood T cell repertoires in COVID-19. Generated by immunoSEQ multiplex PCR, the TCRdb table keeps only in-frame clones and is missing some. This table holds around 130,000 clones, about 88% found once. Sequencing was carried out using PBMCs or T cells enriched from blood (not recorded which). The receptors derive from a woman aged 50 to 60 who had recovered from COVID-19. The CDR3 runs from the conserved cysteine through the conserved F or W. A D gene is named only where the DNA matches it firmly. The size field is filled for only some rows; it gives once, few, many or a size class.

TRBJ2-2 NA NA TRBV10-2 TGCGCCAGCAGTGCTAGCGAAACCGGGGAGCTGTTTTTT CASSASETGELFF
TRBJ1-2 NA NA TRBV3-1/TRBV3-2 TGTGCCAGCAGCCAAGAACAGGCGATGTCATATGGCTACACCTTC CASSQEQAMSYGYTF
TRBJ1-1 NA NA TRBV21-1 TGTGCCAGCAGCTGCCGGGACAGGGGAATAGAGACTGAAGCTTTCTTT CASSCRDRGIETEAFF
TRBJ2-7 NA TRBD1 TRBV19 TGTGCCAGTAGTATCAGGACAGGGGGGCCCTACGAGCAGTACTTC CASSIRTGGPYEQYF
TRBJ1-4 NA NA TRBV29-1 TGCAGCGTTGCCGTAGACGACTACAATGAAAAACTGTTTTTT CSVAVDDYNEKLFF
TRBJ1-3 NA TRBD1 TRBV5-1 TGCGCCAGCAGCTTGGGATCCGGGACAGGGTCGAACACCATATATTTT CASSLGSGTGSNTIYF
TRBJ2-7 NA NA TRBV28 TGTGCCAGCAGTTTCCCGAAGGGGACTTCCTACGAGCAGTACTTC CASSFPKGTSYEQYF
TRBJ2-5 NA TRBD2 TRBV5-4 TGTGCCAGCAGCTTGGGGCGGGGGGGCCAAAAAGAGACCCAGTACTTC CASSLGRGGQKETQYF
TRBJ1-1 once NA TRBV6-5 TGTGCCACGGGTACGAACACTGAAGCTTTCTTT CATGTNTEAFF
TRBJ2-1 few TRBD2 TRBV9 TGTGCCAGCAGCGCCGCTAGCGGGGGATACAATGAGCAGTTCTTC CASSAASGGYNEQFF
TRBJ1-5 NA NA TRBV24-1 TGTGCCACCAGTGATCGATTACTCCGCCCCCAGCATTTT CATSDRLLRPQHF
TRBJ2-7 NA TRBD1 TRBV7-6 TGTGCCAGCAGCTTAGAAGGGGGCGGACCAGGGACCTACGAGCAGTACTTC CASSLEGGGPGTYEQYF
TRBJ1-1 NA NA TRBV19 TGTGCCAGTAGTATACCTCGGGGGAAGGACGGGGCCACTGAAGCTTTCTTT CASSIPRGKDGATEAFF
TRBJ2-1 NA NA TRBV7-3 TGTGCCAGCAGCATCGGACAGCACAATGAGCAGTTCTTC CASSIGQHNEQFF
TRBJ1-6 NA NA TRBV27 TGTGCCAGCAGTTTAGGGGCAGGTAATTCACCCCTCCACTTT CASSLGAGNSPLHF
TRBJ1-2 NA TRBD1 TRBV6-2/TRBV6-3 TGTGCCAGCAGTCGAGAGGACAGGCCTGGCTACACCTTC CASSREDRPGYTF
TRBJ2-1 few NA TRBV12-3/TRBV12-4 TGTGCCAGCAGACCTAGATTGGGGGGAGAGCAGTTCTTC CASRPRLGGEQFF
TRBJ1-5 few NA TRBV6-2/TRBV6-3 TGTGCCAGCAGTTCCGGGCAGGGTCATCAGCCCCAGCATTTT CASSSGQGHQPQHF
TRBJ2-7 NA NA TRBV7-9 TGTGCCAGCAGCCCAGGCGGCCGGGGCTACGAGCAGTACTTC CASSPGGRGYEQYF
TRBJ2-3 NA TRBD2 TRBV7-2 TGTGCCAGCAGCGCACCTTCTAGCGGGGCCTCCACAGATACGCAGTATTTT CASSAPSSGASTDTQYF
TRBJ2-3 NA NA TRBV19 TGTGCCAGTAGTTCGGGCCTCTCGGACAGAGATACGCAGTATTTT CASSSGLSDRDTQYF
TRBJ2-1 NA NA TRBV19 TGTGCCAGTAGTATAGACAGGTACAATGAGCAGTTCTTC CASSIDRYNEQFF
TRBJ1-1 NA NA TRBV11-3 TGTGCCAGCAGCTTCAACAGGGTGAACACTGAAGCTTTCTTT CASSFNRVNTEAFF
TRBJ2-1 NA NA TRBV3-1/TRBV3-2 TGTGCCAGCAGCCAAGGTTGGGGGGGCCGGTACAATGAGCAGTTCTTC CASSQGWGGRYNEQFF
TRBJ2-7 NA TRBD1 TRBV6-5 TGTGCCAGCAGTTACGAACCTGGACAGGCCTACGAGCAGTACTTC CASSYEPGQAYEQYF